This TCR beta chain was captured by sequencing in a study of T cells in Graves' hyperthyroidism and ophthalmopathy. Study observations and caveats: For ophthalmopathy, model prediction preceded onset by a median about 6.2 months.

When ophthalmopathy did not progress within 18 months, Graves' hyperthyroidism was considered stable. Patients aged 18 to 65 with hyperthyroidism were newly diagnosed, with duration under 2 months. Isolation of PBMCs was performed on around 9.7 ml fresh peripheral blood. Amplification of TCR beta CDR3 regions used RNA as the template. In the first-round RT-PCR of the TCR CDR3, the HTBI primer set was used. A single record per CDR3 protein comes from TCRdb applying MiXCR to the multiplex PCR reads. The profile shows about 560,000 distinct CDR3 sequences, about a sixth of them singletons. Concerning this clonotype: Its cognate antigen is unknown.

V dropped 6 bases and J dropped 0; count of bases not matched to a gene: 12. The germline CDR1 and CDR2 sequences are SNHLY and FYNNEI. The CDR3 totals 19 residues. The TCR comes from a woman aged 18-29 years with Graves' hyperthyroidism. The J gene is TRBJ2-1, the V gene TRBV2; TRBD2 matches at 12 bases. The sequenced sample was blood. CDR3 DNA sequence: TGTGCCAGCAGGAAAATTGGACTAGCGGGGCGGAGCTCCTACAATGAGCAGTTCTTC. It yields the protein CASRKIGLAGRSSYNEQFF.